This T cell receptor beta chain stems from a study of T-cell memory formation after mild COVID-19. Background on the study: TCR clusters were largely donor specific.

Remarks on this clonotype: Antigen: not known.

Constant-segment primers served in 5'RACE that generated TCR alpha and TCR beta cDNA libraries bearing sample barcodes and UMIs. TCRdb ran MiXCR on the 5' RACE reads and lists one entry per CDR3 protein. The top ten hold 22% of the sample, which has 380,000 or so distinct CDR3 sequences, approximately 15% seen once. Trimming stripped 1 base from V and 0 bases from J, with 10 bases between. This CDR3 region has 17 residues. CDR1 and CDR2 from the germline V gene are SGHTA and FQGNSA. Whole-study findings and limits: Researchers report contracting CD4+ clones mostly in CM and EM, with CD8+ clones in EMRA. Pre-infection memory carried some responding clones, suggesting that cross-reactive memory joined.

The sequenced sample consisted of PBMCs or a T cell subset sorted from them (not recorded which). The clonotype originates from a young man who had mild COVID-19 (a few samples of this study predate the infection). Cell type and time point are not known. V is TRBV7-2 and J is TRBJ1-6; D gene unclear. CDR3 nucleotides: TGTGCCAGCAGCTTAGGGACGGTGAGCTCCTATAATTCACCCCTCCACTTT. It translates to CASSLGTVSSYNSPLHF.